This entry features one TCR beta chain sequence. The antigen remains unidentified. The data originate from a study of cytomegalovirus exposure and HLA in healthy donors. The CDR3 sequence is 15 residues long. CDR1 SQVTM and CDR2 ANQGSEA come from the germline V gene. PCR amplification relied on 60 Vbeta primers (plus 13 Jbeta primers). The data were produced by immunoSEQ multiplex PCR, yet TCRdb's version contains in-frame clones alone and is incomplete. The sample has approximately 67,000 clones, 80% to 90% seen once. Study-level results: In vitro data verified a few CMV-associated chains as specific for CMV antigens.

The gene calls are TRBV29-1 and TRBJ2-4; 10 bases fit TRBD1. The source is a woman in her twenties or thirties in good health and CMV-seropositive. The sequenced sample was PBMCs. The CDR3: CRADRGRGTKNIQYF. The CDR3 nucleotides read TGCAGGGCAGACAGGGGGCGCGGGACCAAAAACATTCAGTACTTC.